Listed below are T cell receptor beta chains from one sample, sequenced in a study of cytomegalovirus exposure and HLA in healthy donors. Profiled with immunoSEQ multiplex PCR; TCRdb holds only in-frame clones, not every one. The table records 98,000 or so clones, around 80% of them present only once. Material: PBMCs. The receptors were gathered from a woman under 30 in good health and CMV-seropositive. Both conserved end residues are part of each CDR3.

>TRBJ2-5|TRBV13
CASSHREQETQYF
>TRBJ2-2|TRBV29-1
CSVVVQGAGELFF
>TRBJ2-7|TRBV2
CASMGLGRGHEQYF
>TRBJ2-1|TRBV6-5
CASSYYGNEQFF
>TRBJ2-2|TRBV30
CAWGNSGRDTGELFF
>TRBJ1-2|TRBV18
CASSPLAGADYGYTF
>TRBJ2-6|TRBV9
CASSATGAAGANVLTF
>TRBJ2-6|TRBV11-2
CASSLVAGGSSGANVLTF
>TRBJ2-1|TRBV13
CASSLIAERSYNEQFF
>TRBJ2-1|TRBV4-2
CASSQDPAPAGLLNEQFF
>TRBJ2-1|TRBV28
CASSPVGASYNEQFF
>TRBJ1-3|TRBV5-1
CASSLTGDSGNTIYF
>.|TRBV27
CASSRGLAGIYEQYF
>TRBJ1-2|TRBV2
CASSATGFPGDYGYTF
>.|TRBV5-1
CASSPGQTVYEQYF
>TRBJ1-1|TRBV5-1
CASSLDRAHEAFF
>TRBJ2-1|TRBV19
CASSIVGTGLASRTEQFF